These 32 T cell receptor beta chains came from one sample sequenced in a study of human T cells and chemical hapten exposure. TCRdb passed the RACE reads through MiXCR, listing each CDR3 protein once. The sample lists about 84,000 distinct CDR3 sequences; about 10% were seen once. Sample time point: patch test 2, 6 weeks after DPC sensitization. Treatment noted: therapeutic diphenylcyclopropenone sensitization with weekly scalp DPC. Specimen: whole blood, collected in connection with sensitization to the hapten diphenylcyclopropenone (DPC). Source of these receptors: a woman aged 45-65 years with alopecia areata. Some clones in this sample may be carry-over from other donors' samples.

There are a few counts of this clonotype. The chain is built from TRBV28 and TRBJ2-7; 10 positions agree with TRBD2. The CDR3 covers 15 residues. The V gene end was trimmed by 2 bases and the J gene end by 2 bases; junction bases not matched to a gene: 3. Germline lookup yields CDR1 MDHEN and CDR2 SYDVKM. The CDR3 DNA is TGTGCCAGCAGTTTACCCACTAGCGGGGCCTACGAGCAGTACTTC. Protein sequence: CASSLPTSGAYEQYF.

Worth noting for this clonotype: A much larger clone differs from this one at a single base, so this may be a read error. V and J are TRBV19 and TRBJ2-5; D gene uncertain. The CDR3 loop spans 11 amino acids. Germline-derived CDR1 and CDR2 are LNHDA and SQIVND (reference sequence). This CDR3 is CASSNQETKYF. CDR3 sequence (DNA): TGTGCCAGTAGTAACCAGGAGACCAAGTACTTC.

This clonotype was observed many times. The chain combines TRBV9 with TRBJ2-2, with 8 bases fitting TRBD1. The CDR3 totals 16 residues. Germline-derived CDR1 and CDR2 are SGDLS and YYNGEE. The V and J ends lost 4 bases and 6 bases, in that order; junction bases with no gene match: 11. CDR3 nucleotides: TGTGCCAGCAGCCCCACCGGGACAGGAATAGCCGGGGAGCTGTTTTTT. Translation: CASSPTGTGIAGELFF.

This clonotype was seen at least ten times. The chain carries TRBV7-7 and TRBJ2-1; D may match TRBD1 or TRBD2 (5 bases each). Germline V gene data show CDR1 as SSHAT and CDR2 as FNYEAQ (reference sequence). CDR3 size: 15 residues. V was trimmed by 5 bases and J by 0 bases, leaving 11 bases between them. In DNA form, the CDR3 reads TGTGCCAGCAGCCCCGGGGCAAACTCCTACAATGAGCAGTTCTTC. It specifies CASSPGANSYNEQFF.

About this clonotype: A clone one base away is much larger, so this may be a read error. This chain uses TRBV7-9 with TRBJ2-3; 7 positions agree with TRBD2. This CDR3 contains 13 residues. Germline V gene lookup returns CDR1 SEHNR and CDR2 FQNEAQ (reference sequence). V was pared by 5 bases and J by 4 bases, with 3 bases of the junction left unmatched. The CDR3 DNA sequence: TGTGCCAGCAGCCGGGGGAGGGCAGATACGCAGTATTTT. It encodes CASSRGRADTQYF.

In its sample, this clonotype was seen many times. The chain carries TRBV6-4 and TRBJ2-1, with D maybe TRBD2 (5 bases). Trimming took 8 bases from V and 7 from J, leaving 15 bases between them. Germline V gene sequence: CDR1 MRHNA, CDR2 SNTAGT. The CDR3 is 13 residues long. CDR3 sequence: CASSLGVQNEQFF. As DNA, the CDR3 is TGTGCCAGCTCCCTCGGGGTACAGAATGAGCAGTTCTTC.

This clonotype was seen a few times. The genes are TRBV7-2 and TRBJ2-2; D gene ambiguous. V was clipped by 2 bases and J by 0 bases, with 7 bases between them. This CDR3 is 15 amino acids long. Germline CDR1 reads SGHTA; CDR2 reads FQGNSA. CDR3 coding DNA: TGTGCCAGCAGCTTAACTCAAACGAACACCGGGGAGCTGTTTTTT. Its protein is CASSLTQTNTGELFF.

Many counts were recorded for this clonotype. The chain links TRBV20-1 to TRBJ2-3; 10 bases are a match to TRBD2. Germline CDR1 DFQATT, CDR2 SNEGSKA (reference sequence). This CDR3 has 16 residues. The V segment lost 5 bases and the J segment 0 bases; nucleotides outside the gene matches: 8. In DNA, the CDR3 is TGCAGTGCTGGTCGACTAGCGGGTACTAGCACAGATACGCAGTATTTT. Its protein is CSAGRLAGTSTDTQYF.

V usage is TRBV6-6 and J usage is TRBJ1-1; D possibly corresponds to TRBD1 (5 bases). The V gene lost 5 bases and the J gene lost 1 base, with 17 bases spanning the gap. The CDR3 sequence is 16 residues long. CDR1 and CDR2 (germline): MNHNY, SVGAGI (reference sequence). The CDR3 loop is CASSGGSLTRNTEAFF. The CDR3 DNA sequence: TGTGCCAGCAGTGGGGGTTCTCTAACTCGGAACACTGAAGCTTTCTTT.

In this sample, this clonotype turned up many times. The gene calls are TRBV18 and TRBJ1-1; TRBD1 matches 10 bases. V lost 4 bases to trimming and J lost 4 bases; unmatched junction nucleotides: 3. CDR1 is KGHSH and CDR2 is LQKENI in the germline V gene. CDR3 size: 14 residues. The CDR3 coding sequence is TGTGCCAGCTCACTGGGACAGGGGACCACTGAAGCTTTCTTT. Residues: CASSLGQGTTEAFF.

The genes are TRBV6-5 and TRBJ2-2; 7 nucleotides match TRBD2. Germline V gene sequence: CDR1 MNHEY, CDR2 SVGAGI. CDR3 length: 16 amino acids. After removal of 0 bases from V and 4 bases from J, the junction contained 5 bases not matched to a gene. In DNA, the CDR3 is TGTGCCAGCAGTTACTCGGGGAGGGCGCCCACCGGGGAGCTGTTTTTT. This encodes CASSYSGRAPTGELFF.

This clonotype has a count of ten or more. V and J are TRBV11-2 and TRBJ1-2, with D hard to call. Germline CDR1 is SGHAT and CDR2 is FQNNGV. This CDR3 contains 15 residues. V gave up 4 bases and J gave up 5 bases, with 17 bases separating them. DNA for the CDR3: TGTGCCAGCAGCTCGCGGATCGGGTTTTTGTATGGCTACACCTTC. This gives the protein CASSSRIGFLYGYTF.

This clonotype was counted many times. The chain recombines TRBV2 with TRBJ1-5; 9 bases fit TRBD1. CDR3 length: 15 residues. Trimming took 8 bases from V and 3 from J; bases not matched to a gene: 8. Germline V gene sequence: CDR1 SNHLY, CDR2 FYNNEI. CDR3 protein: CASRRDREYNQPQHF. CDR3 nucleotide sequence: TGTGCCAGCCGCCGGGACAGGGAGTACAATCAGCCCCAGCATTTT.

As regards this clonotype: With a much larger clone just one base away, this may be a read error. This sequence joins TRBV15 and TRBJ2-7; 7 nucleotides align to TRBD1. The CDR3 covers 17 residues. After removal of 4 bases from V and 0 bases from J, the junction contained 12 bases not matched to a gene. In germline, CDR1 is LNHNV, CDR2 YYDKDF (reference sequence). The CDR3 region has the DNA TGTGCCACCAGCAAGGACAGGTGGCCATTCTACTCCTACGAGCAGTACTTC. This sequence encodes CATSKDRWPFYSYEQYF.

This clonotype has at least ten counts. This chain links TRBV4-2 with TRBJ2-1; the D is unclear. Trimming removed 0 bases from V and 6 bases from J, with 3 bases in between. CDR3 size: 12 residues. Germline V lookup: CDR1 LGHNA, CDR2 YNFKEQ. The DNA for the CDR3 is TGTGCCAGCAGCCAAGATACCAATGAGCAGTTCTTC. Encoded protein: CASSQDTNEQFF.

V gene TRBV11-3 combines with J gene TRBJ2-1; TRBD2 matches at 8 bases. The CDR3 is 16 amino acids. Germline V gene sequence: CDR1 SGHNT, CDR2 YENEEA. V shed 4 bases, J shed 5 bases, and the junction held 10 bases outside the gene matches. The DNA for the CDR3 is TGTGCCAGCAGCTCCCTAAGCCCACTAGCGGACAATGAGCAGTTCTTC. It encodes CASSSLSPLADNEQFF.

This clonotype was seen a few times. The junction shows a germline mismatch at one end, possibly a read error. This chain connects TRBV19 to TRBJ2-1; D perhaps matches TRBD1 (5 bases). Germline CDR1 LNHDA, CDR2 SQIVND (reference sequence). This CDR3 is 14 amino acids long. This chain's CDR3 is CASTRQGPYNEQFF. The CDR3 nucleotides read TGTGCAAGTACAAGGCAGGGTCCATACAATGAGCAGTTCTTC. The full variable domain, with the rest looked up from reference TRBV19 and TRBJ2-1, is DGGITQSPKYLFRKEGQNVTLSCEQNLNHDAMYWYRQDPGQGLRLIYYSQIVNDFQKGDIAEGYSVSREKKESFPLTVTSAQKNPTAFYLCASTRQGPYNEQFFGPGTRLTVL.

This clonotype was seen repeatedly, ten times or more. The CDR3 loop reads CASSQRTGVDEQYF. The CDR3 DNA sequence: TGTGCCAGCAGCCAACGGACAGGGGTCGACGAGCAGTACTTC. The chain joins TRBV3-1 to TRBJ2-7, with TRBD1 matching over 9 bases. The CDR3 is made up of 14 amino acids. Germline V gives CDR1 LGHDT, CDR2 YNNKEL (reference sequence). Germline trimming cut 2 bases from V and 5 bases from J; bases unmatched to any gene: 4.

This chain joins TRBV6-6 and TRBJ1-5; D is uncertain. This CDR3 region has 12 residues. V was clipped by 9 bases and J by 3 bases, with 9 bases between them. CDR1 and CDR2 from the germline V gene are MNHNY and SVGAGI (reference sequence). This chain's CDR3 is CASSTPNQPQHF. The CDR3 DNA sequence: TGTGCCAGTAGCACACCCAATCAGCCCCAGCATTTT.

The chain combines TRBV20-1 with TRBJ2-7; the D gene is possibly TRBD1 (8 bases). The V end was cut by 6 bases, the J end by 1 base, with 22 bases between. CDR3 length: 16 residues. CDR1 and CDR2 from the germline V gene are DFQATT and SNEGSKA (reference sequence). The DNA for the CDR3 is TGCAGTGCCGTCTCAACAGGGGGACTAACATCCTACGAGCAGTACTTC. Protein product: CSAVSTGGLTSYEQYF.

This chain uses TRBV28 with TRBJ1-2; no firm D call. Germline loops: CDR1 MDHEN, CDR2 SYDVKM. This CDR3 is built from 14 residues. Trimming took 3 bases from V and 4 from J, leaving 12 bases between them. The CDR3 protein is CASSFLSAGYGYTF. The DNA for the CDR3 is TGTGCCAGCAGTTTTCTCTCGGCGGGCTATGGCTACACCTTC.

Ten or more counts support this clonotype. V and J are TRBV6-5 and TRBJ1-1; D is undetermined. Germline values: CDR1 MNHEY, CDR2 SVGAGI. The CDR3 is 13 amino acids. V lost 8 bases to trimming and J lost 1 base, with 11 bases between them. In nucleotides, the CDR3 is TGTGCCAGCCGGACGACCCCGAACACTGAAGCTTTCTTT. Translated: CASRTTPNTEAFF.

There are many counts of this clonotype. The chain employs TRBV28 and TRBJ2-1; D call uncertain. In germline, CDR1 is MDHEN, CDR2 SYDVKM. The CDR3 loop spans 15 amino acids. Trimming removed 3 bases at V and 0 bases at J, with 9 bases between. The CDR3 sequence: CASSFFSSSYNEQFF. The CDR3 coding sequence is TGTGCCAGCAGTTTTTTTTCCAGCTCCTACAATGAGCAGTTCTTC.

The chain uses TRBV5-1 and TRBJ2-2; 7 positions agree with TRBD2. The CDR3 loop spans 14 amino acids. Looked up from germline, CDR1 is SGHRS and CDR2 is YFSETQ. V was pared by 5 bases and J by 4 bases, with 5 bases of the junction left unmatched. CDR3: CASRAGVSTGELFF. Written as DNA, the CDR3 is TGCGCCAGCAGGGCGGGAGTTAGCACCGGGGAGCTGTTTTTT.

Many counts were recorded for this clonotype. V gene TRBV2 combines with J gene TRBJ2-2; D may be TRBD2 (5 bases). Per germline, CDR1 SNHLY and CDR2 FYNNEI. Deletions cut 8 bases from V and 5 bases from J, with 15 bases between. The CDR3 is 14 amino acids. The CDR3 reads CASRGLTGTGELFF. The CDR3 coding sequence is TGTGCCAGCCGAGGGTTAACCGGGACCGGGGAGCTGTTTTTT.

This clonotype was seen at least ten times. V and J are TRBV11-2 and TRBJ2-5, with TRBD2 matching over 9 bases. Germline V lookup: CDR1 SGHAT, CDR2 FQNNGV. Unmatched junction bases numbered 20, after V lost 3 bases and J lost 9 bases. This CDR3 has 18 residues. The CDR3: CASSFRGLAGRHEAAQYF. As DNA, the CDR3 is TGTGCCAGCAGCTTTCGAGGGCTAGCGGGACGACACGAAGCGGCCCAGTACTTC.

At least ten counts were recorded for this clonotype. The V and J genes are TRBV7-4 and TRBJ1-4, with D tentatively TRBD1 (6 bases). CDR3 length equals 16 residues. Germline CDR1 SGHVT, CDR2 SQSDAQ. Between the trimmed V and J ends, which lost 5 bases and 3 bases, there was a span of 16 bases. CDR3 loop: CASSLLNREPNEKLFF. The CDR3 coding sequence is TGTGCCAGCAGCCTTTTGAACAGGGAGCCTAATGAAAAACTGTTTTTT.

This clonotype was recorded many times. The chain combines TRBV30 with TRBJ2-1; 8 nucleotides match TRBD1. Germline lookup yields CDR1 GTSNPN and CDR2 SVGIG (reference sequence). Trimming cost V 5 bases and J 1 base; bases outside gene matches: 4. The CDR3 runs to 14 residues. CDR3 loop: CAWGQGWSYNEQFF. CDR3 in DNA: TGTGCCTGGGGACAGGGATGGTCCTACAATGAGCAGTTCTTC.

The genes are TRBV7-9 and TRBJ1-4; D unclear. Trimming removed 0 bases at V and 7 bases at J, with 9 bases between. CDR1 and CDR2 from the germline V gene are SEHNR and FQNEAQ (reference sequence). The CDR3 has 14 residues. CDR3 sequence (DNA): TGTGCCAGCAGCTTAGCCAATCAACCTGAAAAACTGTTTTTT. It translates to CASSLANQPEKLFF.

The table lists this clonotype with a few counts. The V gene is TRBV29-1, the J gene TRBJ2-3; TRBD2 matches 7 bases. With 3 bases clipped from V and 0 bases from J, the junction kept 12 bases outside the gene matches. The CDR3 runs to 17 residues. Germline CDR1 reads SQVTM; CDR2 reads ANQGSEA. The CDR3 here is CSVDRASGTTSTDTQYF. The CDR3 bases are TGCAGCGTTGACCGGGCTAGCGGAACAACTAGCACAGATACGCAGTATTTT.

The J gene is TRBJ2-3, the V gene TRBV6-5; perhaps TRBD2 as D (6 bases). V lost 2 bases, J lost 6 bases, and 12 bases lay in between. The CDR3 has 14 residues. The germline CDR1 and CDR2 sequences are MNHEY and SVGAGI. CDR3 sequence reads: CASSYRGSRDTQYF. CDR3 sequence (DNA): TGTGCCAGCAGTTACCGGGGGAGTAGGGATACGCAGTATTTT.

This clonotype was seen only a few times. CDR3: CASMIPGQGLDEQYF. CDR3 bases: TGTGCCAGCATGATCCCGGGACAGGGTCTGGACGAGCAGTACTTC. V and J are TRBV2 and TRBJ2-7, with 9 bases aligning to TRBD1. Germline V CDR1 and CDR2: SNHLY, FYNNEI. The CDR3 has 15 amino acids. V lost 7 bases to trimming and J lost 5 bases; unmatched junction nucleotides: 12.